Below, 26 T cell receptor beta chains from the same sample are listed, as sequenced in a study of breast tumors, draining lymph nodes, adjacent tissues. TCRdb called the multiplex PCR reads again in MiXCR, with one record for every CDR3 protein. This table holds 83,000 or so distinct CDR3 sequences, roughly a fifth found once. Axillary draining lymph nodes of breast cancer patients supplied the node samples. Sequencing input: axillary lymph node tissue. These receptors came from a female donor with breast cancer. Some clones in this sample may be carry-over from other donors' samples.

This clonotype was recorded many times. V is TRBV4-1 and J is TRBJ2-1; 7 nucleotides agree with TRBD1. The CDR3 runs 16 residues. J lost 0 bases, V lost 3 bases, and 5 bases had no gene match. CDR1 and CDR2 from the germline V gene are MGHRA and YSYEKL. CDR3 protein: CASSQMTGYSYNEQFF. CDR3 coding DNA: TGCGCCAGCAGCCAGATGACAGGGTACTCCTACAATGAGCAGTTCTTC.

This clonotype was recorded at least ten times. The CDR3 DNA reads TGTGCCAGCAGCCAAGGGCAGACCCAGTACTTC. This translates into CASSQGQTQYF. This chain connects TRBV4-2 to TRBJ2-5; D remains ambiguous. Looked up from germline, CDR1 is LGHNA and CDR2 is YNFKEQ. The CDR3 has 11 residues. Trimming left V 1 base short and J 6 bases short, with 3 bases between.

This clonotype has ten or more counts. The V gene is TRBV5-8, the J gene TRBJ2-7; D ambiguous. CDR1 is SGHTS, CDR2 YDEGEE, per germline. The length of the CDR3 is 12 residues. Trimming pared 3 bases from V and 3 bases from J, leaving 7 bases between. DNA of the CDR3: TGTGCCAGCAGCTCAATCGGCTACGAGCAGTACTTC. Translating it yields CASSSIGYEQYF. Using reference TRBV5-8 and TRBJ2-7 for the parts outside the CDR3, the full variable domain is EAGVTQSPTHLIKTRGQQATLRCSPISGHTSVYWYQQALGLGLQFLLWYDEGEERNRGNFPPRFSGRQFPNYSSELNVNALELEDSALYLCASSSIGYEQYFGPGTRLTVT.

This clonotype was seen ten or more times. V is TRBV7-2 and J is TRBJ2-1, with D perhaps given as TRBD1 or TRBD2 (5 bases each). Trimming took off 6 bases at V and 2 bases at J, with 14 bases between the two ends. This CDR3 contains 15 residues. Germline CDR1 SGHTA, CDR2 FQGNSA. CDR3 residues: CASRLTGTAYNEQFF. The CDR3 region has the DNA TGTGCCAGCAGGCTCACCGGGACGGCCTACAATGAGCAGTTCTTC. Full variable domain (rest looked up from reference TRBV7-2 and TRBJ2-1): GAGVSQSPSNKVTEKGKDVELRCDPISGHTALYWYRQSLGQGLEFLIYFQGNSAPDKSGLPSDRFSAERTGGSVSTLTIQRTQQEDSAVYLCASRLTGTAYNEQFFGPGTRLTVL.

This clonotype was seen many times. The chain combines TRBV6-6 with TRBJ2-3, with D perhaps TRBD1 (6 bases). The V end lost 5 bases, the J end lost 6 bases, and 12 bases lay between the germline ends. The germline gives CDR1 MNHNY, CDR2 SVGAGI (reference sequence). This CDR3 spans 13 amino acids. As DNA, the CDR3 is TGTGCCAGCAGTCCGGCAGGGGAGGATACGCAGTATTTT. This gives the protein CASSPAGEDTQYF.

The sample holds many counts of this clonotype. V gene TRBV7-6 combines with J gene TRBJ2-7; no clear D gene. Trimming left V 5 bases short and J 1 base short, with 12 bases between. Germline V lookup: CDR1 SGHVS, CDR2 FNYEAQ. There are 14 residues in the CDR3. The CDR3 DNA is TGTGCCAGCAGCCCCCGGGTCGGATCCTACGAGCAGTACTTC. Its protein product is CASSPRVGSYEQYF. The full variable domain, completed using reference TRBV7-6 and TRBJ2-7, is GAGVSQSPRYKVTKRGQDVALRCDPISGHVSLYWYRQALGQGPEFLTYFNYEAQQDKSGLPNDRFSAERPEGSISTLTIQRTEQRDSAMYRCASSPRVGSYEQYFGPGTRLTVT.

There are many counts of this clonotype. This rearrangement joins TRBV4-1 to TRBJ1-3, with a possible D match to TRBD1 (6 bases). V shed 1 base and J shed 2 bases, with 12 bases lying between them. Looked up from germline, CDR1 is MGHRA and CDR2 is YSYEKL. The CDR3 is 16 residues long. DNA of the CDR3: TGCGCCAGCAGCCAAGGAGGCGGGGGCCCTGGAAACACCATATATTTT. Encoded protein: CASSQGGGGPGNTIYF.

Details on this clonotype: The CDR3 ends on some other residue instead of the conserved phenylalanine or tryptophan, so this is likely a read error. Because the CDR3's place on the DNA is in doubt, the DNA is left out and the CDR3 is given as listed by TCRdb. V gene TRBV7-3 combines with J gene TRBJ2-7; TRBD1 is the table's D call, not checked against the DNA. With termini counted, the CDR3 has 10 amino acids. Germline V gene data show CDR1 as SGHTA and CDR2 as FQGTGA. The CDR3 here is CASSLKGGAG.

The V gene is TRBV12-5, the J gene TRBJ2-3, with D possibly TRBD1 on 6 matching bases. TRBJ1-5 explains the end of the DNA better; the J call may be wrong. CDR3 length: 14 amino acids. Per the germline V gene, CDR1 is LGHNT and CDR2 is FRNRAP. The CDR3 DNA is TGTGCTAGTGGTTTGGCCCCAGGGGCGGATACGCAGCATTTT. Translating it yields CASGLAPGADTQHF.

This clonotype was observed at least ten times. The rearrangement uses TRBV20-1 and TRBJ2-2; the D call may be TRBD1 or TRBD2 (5 bases each). CDR3 length: 15 amino acids. CDR1 is DFQATT and CDR2 is SNEGSKA in the germline V gene (reference sequence). Trimming shortened V by 6 bases and J by 3 bases, and 17 bases separated the two germline ends. CDR3 protein: CSAPFRGFDTGELFF. The CDR3 region has the DNA TGCAGTGCGCCCTTCCGGGGCTTTGACACCGGGGAGCTGTTTTTT.

Remarks on this clonotype: It may be a read error: a sequence one base away is much more abundant. This chain connects TRBV10-1 to TRBJ2-1, with a possible D match to TRBD1 (5 bases). This CDR3 contains 13 residues. Germline CDR1 WNHNN, CDR2 SYGVQD (reference sequence). The chain's CDR3 is CVSKDKPSNEQFF. DNA of the CDR3: TGCGTCAGCAAGGACAAACCTAGCAATGAGCAGTTCTTC.

On this clonotype: A much larger clone lies a single base off, so this may be a read error. V usage is TRBV6-1 and J usage is TRBJ2-1; TRBD2 is a possible D gene (5 bases). V was cut by 4 bases and J by 16 bases, with 20 bases left in between. The CDR3 contains 13 residues. From germline, CDR1 is MNHNS and CDR2 SASEGT. DNA for the CDR3: TGTGCCAGCAGTGTAGCGCTAGTCGACCCCCCATTCTTC. Its protein is CASSVALVDPPFF.

For this clonotype: This may arise from a read error, as a much more abundant clone is one base away. V usage is TRBV6-2 or TRBV6-3 and J usage is TRBJ2-1; possibly TRBD2 for D (6 bases). CDR1 MNHEY and CDR2 SVGEGT come from the germline V gene. Trimming pared 8 bases from V and 3 bases from J, leaving 23 bases between. The length of the CDR3 is 17 residues. CDR3 nucleotide sequence: TGTGCCAGCGGCACATACCGGGACTTCAACCTCTACAATGAGCAGTTCTTC. It yields the protein CASGTYRDFNLYNEQFF.

This clonotype was recorded many times. The chain couples TRBV20-1 to TRBJ2-3; 9 bases match TRBD2. V dropped 2 bases and J dropped 3; count of bases not matched to a gene: 6. This CDR3 is 15 amino acids long. Germline V CDR1 and CDR2: DFQATT, SNEGSKA (reference sequence). CDR3 loop: CSARLIAGVTDTQYF. CDR3 nucleotide sequence: TGCAGTGCTAGACTCATAGCGGGAGTAACAGATACGCAGTATTTT.

As regards this clonotype: This may be a read error, as it is one base from a much larger clone. This chain connects TRBV12-5 to TRBJ2-1, with 8 bases lining up with TRBD2. V lost 6 bases, J lost 6 bases, and 7 bases stayed unmatched. The CDR3 runs to 14 residues. The V gene's germline CDR1 is LGHNT and CDR2 FRNRAP. CDR3 sequence (DNA): TGTGCTAGTGGCCCAGCGGGAGTTGTCAATGAGCAGTTCTTC. Amino acid sequence: CASGPAGVVNEQFF.

This clonotype was detected many times. The rearrangement links TRBV4-2 to TRBJ2-1, with TRBD2 matching over 8 bases. V lost 4 bases and J lost 7; bases outside the gene matches: 9. Looked up from germline, CDR1 is LGHNA and CDR2 is YNFKEQ. The CDR3 spans 15 residues. CDR3 DNA sequence: TGTGCCAGCAGCCCCCGGGGGGGGAGAGAGAATGAGCAGTTCTTC. Translation: CASSPRGGRENEQFF.

The V and J genes are TRBV27 and TRBJ2-2; D is possibly TRBD2 (6 bases). V was clipped by 5 bases and J by 4 bases, with 14 bases between them. The CDR3 is 15 amino acids. Germline-derived CDR1 and CDR2 are MNHEY and SMNVEV (reference sequence). The CDR3 sequence: CASSPLGEVTGELFF. As DNA, the CDR3 is TGTGCCAGCAGTCCTCTTGGGGAGGTCACCGGGGAGCTGTTTTTT.

J is TRBJ2-6 and V is TRBV28; D might be TRBD1 (6 bases). Per germline, CDR1 MDHEN and CDR2 SYDVKM. This CDR3 spans 15 amino acids. Trimming shortened V by 6 bases and J by 1 base, and 10 bases separated the two germline ends. Here the CDR3 reads CASRRTGSGANVLTF. The CDR3 DNA reads as TGTGCCAGCAGACGTACAGGGTCTGGGGCCAACGTCCTGACTTTC.

This clonotype occurred many times. The rearrangement uses TRBV5-1 and TRBJ2-3; tentative D call: TRBD1 (5 bases). V was pared by 0 bases and J by 6 bases, with 11 bases between. The CDR3 is made up of 14 amino acids. CDR1 and CDR2 (germline): SGHRS, YFSETQ. CDR3 DNA: TGCGCCAGCAGCTTGGTAGGGGCTCCGGATACGCAGTATTTT. Translated: CASSLVGAPDTQYF.

In its sample, this clonotype was seen many times. The chain joins TRBV6-5 to TRBJ1-2; 12 bases are a match to TRBD1. Germline CDR1 is MNHEY and CDR2 is SVGAGI. Trimming cost V 6 bases and J 8 bases; bases outside gene matches: 1. The CDR3 has 12 residues. The CDR3 here is CASSGTGGGYTF. The CDR3 DNA reads TGTGCCAGCAGCGGGACAGGGGGCGGCTACACCTTC.

This clonotype appeared many times. Mismatch with germline at one junction end may stem from a read error. The chain carries TRBV7-7 and TRBJ2-5; TRBD1 might be the D (6 bases). The CDR3 runs 14 residues. Germline CDR1 and CDR2: SSHAT and FNYEAQ (reference sequence). CDR3 in DNA: TGTGCTAGCAGCACATCCAGACAGGCGAAGACCCAGTACTTC. This gives the protein CASSTSRQAKTQYF.

Many counts were recorded for this clonotype. This chain links TRBV6-6 with TRBJ2-2; 9 bases fit TRBD1. With V trimmed by 5 bases and J by 4 bases, 5 bases remained unmatched. Germline values: CDR1 MNHNY, CDR2 SVGAGI (reference sequence). The CDR3 runs 15 residues. The CDR3 nucleotides are TGTGCCAGCAGTGACGGACAGGGGAGCACCGGGGAGCTGTTTTTT. Protein sequence: CASSDGQGSTGELFF.

The gene calls are TRBV6-2 or TRBV6-3 and TRBJ2-3, with D tentatively TRBD1 (6 bases). Germline V lookup: CDR1 MNHEY, CDR2 SVGEGT. The CDR3 is 15 amino acids. The V and J ends lost 2 bases and 1 base respectively, with 10 bases between them. The CDR3 is CASSYPPGGTDTQYF. The CDR3 coding sequence is TGTGCCAGCAGTTACCCGCCAGGGGGCACAGATACGCAGTATTTT.

The table lists this clonotype with many counts. The chain recombines TRBV24-1 with TRBJ2-1; tentatively, D is TRBD2 (5 bases). Germline CDR1 reads KGHDR; CDR2 reads SFDVKD. Trimming took off 3 bases at V and 1 base at J, with 6 bases between the two ends. The CDR3 is 14 residues long. The CDR3 DNA sequence: TGTGCCACCAGTGATCGGACTTCCTACAATGAGCAGTTCTTC. Protein: CATSDRTSYNEQFF.

This clonotype turned up a few times. The V and J genes are TRBV6-1 and TRBJ2-6, with D hard to call. The CDR3 is made up of 16 amino acids. Germline loops: CDR1 MNHNS, CDR2 SASEGT. The V end was cut by 8 bases, the J end by 2 bases, with 16 bases between. The CDR3 protein is CASARSRNAGANVLTF. CDR3 DNA: TGTGCCAGCGCCCGGTCTCGGAACGCTGGGGCCAACGTCCTGACTTTC.

This clonotype was seen many times. V gene TRBV19 combines with J gene TRBJ1-5; a possible D gene is TRBD1 (6 bases). The germline V and J ends were trimmed by 7 bases and 4 bases, with 17 bases remaining between them. The CDR3 extends over 15 amino acids. The germline CDR1 and CDR2 sequences are LNHDA and SQIVND (reference sequence). CDR3 loop: CASMGGGRGNQPQHF. CDR3 sequence (DNA): TGTGCCAGTATGGGGGGAGGTAGGGGGAATCAGCCCCAGCATTTT.